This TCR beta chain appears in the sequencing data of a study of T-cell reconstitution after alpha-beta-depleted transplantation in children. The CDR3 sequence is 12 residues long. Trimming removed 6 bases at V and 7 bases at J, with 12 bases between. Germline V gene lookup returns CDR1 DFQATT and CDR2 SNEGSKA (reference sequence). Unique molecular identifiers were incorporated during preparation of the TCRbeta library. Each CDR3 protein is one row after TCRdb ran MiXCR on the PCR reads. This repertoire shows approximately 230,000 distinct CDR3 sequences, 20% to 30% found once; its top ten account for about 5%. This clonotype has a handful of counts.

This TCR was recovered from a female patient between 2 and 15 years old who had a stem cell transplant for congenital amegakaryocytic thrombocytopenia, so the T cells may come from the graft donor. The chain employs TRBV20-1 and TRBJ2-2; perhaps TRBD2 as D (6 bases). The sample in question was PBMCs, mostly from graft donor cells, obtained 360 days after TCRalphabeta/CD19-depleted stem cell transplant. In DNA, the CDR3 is TGCAGTGCAACTGGACTATACGGGGAGCTGTTTTTT. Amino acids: CSATGLYGELFF.